Reported below is one TCR beta chain. Unique molecular identifiers were used in preparing the TCRbeta library. TCRdb passed the PCR reads through MiXCR, listing each CDR3 protein once. Of hundreds of thousands of distinct CDR3 sequences listed, 9.9% are singletons. The sample is drawn from a study of T-cell reconstitution after alpha-beta-depleted transplantation in children. The CDR3 is made up of 18 amino acids. Germline CDR1 is SGHRS and CDR2 is YFSETQ. Trimming removed 3 bases at V and 0 bases at J, with 16 bases between. This TCR was sampled from a human donor who donated a stem cell graft to a child with SCID. The chain links TRBV5-1 to TRBJ2-6; perhaps TRBD1 as D (5 bases). Sequencing used PBMCs from the stem cell graft donor, obtained from the stem cell graft. The CDR3 sequence is CASSYQSRTNSGANVLTF. In DNA, the CDR3 is TGCGCCAGCAGCTATCAGAGCCGGACAAACTCTGGGGCCAACGTCCTGACTTTC.